What follows describes a single TCR beta chain. Method: immunoSEQ multiplex PCR; TCRdb's copy keeps in-frame clones and lacks some. The sample holds 45,000 to 60,000 clones; 94% are singletons and the top ten take 3.5% to 4.5%. Germline V gene sequence: CDR1 SGHRS, CDR2 YFSETQ. The CDR3 sequence is 18 residues long. V shed 0 bases, J shed 3 bases, and the junction held 10 bases outside the gene matches. These data come from a study of control samples from healthy donors and cancer patients. This chain links TRBV5-1 with TRBJ2-3, with 10 bases lining up with TRBD1. The clonotype originates from a man between 25 and 39 years old in good health. The sample was blood. The CDR3 reads CASSLALGRTGGTDTQYF. The CDR3 DNA is TGCGCCAGCAGCTTGGCCTTGGGAAGGACAGGGGGGACAGATACGCAGTATTTT.